Listed here are 23 T cell receptor beta chains from one sample, sequenced in a study of blood T cell repertoires in COVID-19. The data were produced by immunoSEQ multiplex PCR, yet TCRdb's version contains in-frame clones alone and is incomplete. The sample contains more than 95,000 clones, about 82% of which appear only once. Sequenced: peripheral blood. The receptor set was obtained from a woman aged 55-75 years in a cohort sampled during active or convalescent COVID-19.

The chain links TRBV6-4 to TRBJ1-2; a weak D match, TRBD1 (5 bases). The CDR3 length is 13 residues. Per germline, CDR1 MRHNA and CDR2 SNTAGT. Trimming cost V 6 bases and J 8 bases, with 16 bases left between them. Written as DNA, the CDR3 is TGTGCCAGCAGGGACCAGACAGAACGCGGCTACACCTTC. Its protein is CASRDQTERGYTF.

The chain uses TRBV27 and TRBJ1-5, with 7 bases fitting TRBD1. Germline CDR1 MNHEY, CDR2 SMNVEV (reference sequence). The CDR3 is 20 residues long. V gave up 5 bases and J gave up 2 bases; unmatched junction bases: 21. The CDR3 DNA sequence: TGTGCCAGCAGTCCAGGCCGCCAGGGGGTATGGATACGGCGCAATCAGCCCCAGCATTTT. As protein: CASSPGRQGVWIRRNQPQHF.

V usage is TRBV27 and J usage is TRBJ1-5, with 11 bases matching TRBD1. Germline V gives CDR1 MNHEY, CDR2 SMNVEV (reference sequence). With 3 bases clipped from V and 8 bases from J, the junction kept 9 bases outside the gene matches. The CDR3 runs to 16 residues. The CDR3 sequence: CASSFWGTGGREPQHF. CDR3 coding DNA: TGTGCCAGCAGTTTTTGGGGGACAGGGGGTCGGGAGCCCCAGCATTTT.

V and J are TRBV7-9 and TRBJ2-6, with no clear D. The CDR3 runs to 15 residues. V lost 9 bases, J lost 1 base, and 13 bases lay in between. Germline values: CDR1 SEHNR, CDR2 FQNEAQ (reference sequence). CDR3 bases: TGTGCCAGTCTGATCGGTGTATCTGGGGCCAACGTCCTGACTTTC. Its protein product is CASLIGVSGANVLTF.

The chain recombines TRBV15 with TRBJ2-7; the match to TRBD1 covers 8 bases. CDR1 is LNHNV, CDR2 YYDKDF, per germline (reference sequence). The CDR3 totals 15 residues. The V gene end was trimmed by 4 bases and the J gene end by 2 bases; junction bases not matched to a gene: 7. The CDR3 reads CATSTQGARAYEQYF. The CDR3 DNA follows: TGTGCCACCAGCACCCAGGGGGCTCGCGCCTACGAGCAGTACTTC.

The chain joins TRBV18 to TRBJ1-1; 7 bases line up with TRBD1. Germline trimming cut 3 bases from V and 14 bases from J; bases unmatched to any gene: 6. Germline V gene sequence: CDR1 KGHSH, CDR2 LQKENI. CDR3 length: 11 residues. The DNA of the CDR3 is TGTGCCAGCTCACCCGACAGGGATCCCTTCTTT. Amino acid sequence: CASSPDRDPFF.

The chain uses TRBV21-1 and TRBJ2-7; TRBD2, the table's D call, was not compared with the DNA. TRBV21-1 is described as a pseudogene. The CDR3 spans 15 residues. The CDR3 sequence: CATGRAGDLSYEQYF. As DNA, the CDR3 is TGTGCCACCGGGAGAGCGGGAGACCTCTCCTACGAGCAGTACTTC.

CDR3: CASSRGPAQPQHF. The CDR3 DNA reads as TGTGCCAGCAGTCGCGGGCCCGCTCAGCCCCAGCATTTT. This chain joins TRBV12-3 or TRBV12-4 and TRBJ1-5; D call uncertain. The CDR3 has 13 amino acids. Trimming shortened V by 5 bases and J by 6 bases, and 11 bases separated the two germline ends.

The chain links TRBV5-4 to TRBJ2-3; a possible D gene is TRBD2 (6 bases). The CDR3 is 18 amino acids. The germline gives CDR1 SGHNT, CDR2 YYREEE (reference sequence). V was shortened by 0 bases and J by 6 bases, with 23 bases between the two germline ends. CDR3 amino acids: CASSLAGRGRLVRDTQYF. The CDR3 DNA follows: TGTGCCAGCAGCTTGGCGGGAAGAGGGAGGTTGGTGCGGGATACGCAGTATTTT.

This sequence joins TRBV6-5 and TRBJ2-1; perhaps TRBD2 as D (6 bases). V was cut by 6 bases and J by 4 bases, with 13 bases left in between. This CDR3 has 14 amino acids. Germline V gives CDR1 MNHEY, CDR2 SVGAGI. The CDR3 here is CASRSPGEYNEQFF. The CDR3 nucleotides are TGTGCCAGCAGATCCCCGGGGGAATACAATGAGCAGTTCTTC.

The chain recombines TRBV3-1 (or the pseudogene TRBV3-2) with TRBJ2-6; D is possibly TRBD1 (5 bases). Germline CDR1 LGHDT, CDR2 YNNKEL (reference sequence). V was cut by 1 base and J by 4 bases, with 20 bases left in between. This CDR3 contains 19 residues. CDR3 loop: CASSQGVGAALGGANVLTF. The CDR3 DNA follows: TGTGCCAGCAGCCAAGGGGTAGGGGCCGCCCTCGGGGGGGCCAACGTCCTGACTTTC.

The chain employs TRBV29-1 and TRBJ1-5; D is unresolved. The CDR3 covers 12 residues. Trimming left V 5 bases short and J 4 bases short, with 9 bases between. Germline CDR1 SQVTM, CDR2 ANQGSEA. The CDR3 DNA reads TGCAGCGTTCGCGAGCTAAATCAGCCCCAGCATTTT. Its translation: CSVRELNQPQHF.

V and J are TRBV13 and TRBJ2-1; weak D call: TRBD2 (6 bases). The germline CDR1 and CDR2 sequences are PRHDT and FYEKMQ (reference sequence). V was pared by 5 bases and J by 7 bases, with 21 bases between. The CDR3 contains 16 residues. CDR3 sequence: CASSQSELARLNEQFF. CDR3 in DNA: TGTGCCAGCAGCCAAAGTGAGCTAGCGAGGTTAAATGAGCAGTTCTTC.

The J gene is TRBJ1-3, the V gene TRBV6-5, with D uncertain. V lost 2 bases and J 4 bases, leaving 9 bases between the germline ends. The germline V gene has CDR1 MNHEY and CDR2 SVGAGI. The length of the CDR3 is 14 residues. The CDR3 loop is CASSYEAGGNTIYF. The CDR3 DNA follows: TGTGCCAGCAGTTACGAGGCGGGCGGAAACACCATATATTTT.

The chain couples TRBV28 to TRBJ1-3, with TRBD1 as a possible D gene (5 bases). The CDR3 sequence is 15 residues long. V lost 5 bases and J lost 0, with 11 bases in between. The germline CDR1 and CDR2 sequences are MDHEN and SYDVKM. CDR3 amino acids: CASSGGSASGNTIYF. The DNA of the CDR3 is TGTGCCAGCAGTGGGGGGTCTGCCTCTGGAAACACCATATATTTT.

Here the CDR3 reads CASSLEPGTGGGSPLHF. CDR3 DNA sequence: TGCGCCAGCAGCTTGGAGCCTGGGACAGGCGGGGGTTCACCCCTCCACTTT. The V and J genes are TRBV5-1 and TRBJ1-6; 8 bases are a match to TRBD1. CDR1 is SGHRS and CDR2 is YFSETQ in the germline V gene. V lost 0 bases, J lost 9 bases, and 11 bases stayed unmatched. The CDR3 consists of 17 residues.

This clone showed up just once. This chain connects TRBV7-8 to TRBJ1-2; 7 positions match TRBD1. V shed 5 bases, J shed 3 bases, and the junction held 3 bases outside the gene matches. Germline CDR1 reads SGHVS; CDR2 reads FQNEAQ. This CDR3 has 13 residues. The CDR3: CASSPQGYYGYTF. CDR3 nucleotide sequence: TGTGCCAGCAGCCCACAGGGGTACTATGGCTACACCTTC.

V usage is TRBV9 and J usage is TRBJ1-1; D is uncertain. Germline V gene data show CDR1 as SGDLS and CDR2 as YYNGEE. Deletions cut 7 bases from V and 1 base from J, with 11 bases between. CDR3 length equals 13 residues. The CDR3 reads CASSREANTEAFF. CDR3 nucleotide sequence: TGTGCCAGCTCCCGGGAGGCGAACACTGAAGCTTTCTTT.

This chain links TRBV11-2 with TRBJ2-5; D is undetermined. V was shortened by 5 bases and J by 2 bases, with 12 bases between the two germline ends. Germline V gene lookup returns CDR1 SGHAT and CDR2 FQNNGV. The CDR3 runs to 14 residues. CDR3 sequence (DNA): TGTGCCAGCAGCCCCTCGACACCTCAAGAGACCCAGTACTTC. Translating gives CASSPSTPQETQYF.

The CDR3 loop is CASSQLRGGSYEQYF. The CDR3, as DNA: TGCGCCAGCAGCCAATTAAGGGGAGGGTCCTACGAGCAGTACTTC. The chain recombines TRBV4-1 with TRBJ2-7, with 7 bases that match TRBD2. CDR3 size: 15 residues. Germline V CDR1 and CDR2: MGHRA, YSYEKL. The V segment lost 2 bases and the J segment 1 base; nucleotides outside the gene matches: 5.

The chain couples TRBV3-1 (or the pseudogene TRBV3-2) to TRBJ1-2; perhaps TRBD1 as D (5 bases). The CDR3 runs 15 residues. V lost 6 bases and J 3 bases, leaving 17 bases between the germline ends. The germline CDR1 and CDR2 sequences are LGHDT and YNNKEL (reference sequence). CDR3 nucleotide sequence: TGTGCCAGCAGGGACCCGGGCGCGGGGGACTATGGCTACACCTTC. The encoded protein is CASRDPGAGDYGYTF.

The V call is TRBV9, the J call TRBJ2-7; possible D gene TRBD1, 6 bases. CDR1 SGDLS and CDR2 YYNGEE come from the germline V gene. With 8 bases removed from V and 12 bases from J, the gap between germline ends came to 12 bases. The CDR3 is 9 residues long. Here the CDR3 reads CARIQGTYF. CDR3 bases: TGTGCCAGAATACAGGGAACGTACTTC.

The chain is built from TRBV19 and TRBJ1-5; D ambiguous. The length of the CDR3 is 15 residues. V lost 6 bases and J 0 bases, leaving 12 bases between the germline ends. Germline V CDR1 and CDR2: LNHDA, SQIVND (reference sequence). This chain's CDR3 is CASRRVGDSNQPQHF. The CDR3, as DNA: TGTGCCAGTAGGAGAGTCGGGGATAGCAATCAGCCCCAGCATTTT.